The 28 T cell receptor beta chains reported below all come from one sample, sequenced in a study of molecular identifiers for immune sequencing clone quantification. TCRdb analysed the PCR reads with MiXCR anew, one entry per CDR3 protein. The sample has about half a million distinct CDR3 sequences, approximately 25% seen once. The sample was naive CD8+ T cells from blood, with Jurkat cell RNA spiked in. Indicated subset: FACS-sorted CD8+CD4-CCR7+CD45RA+ naive T cells. The receptors originated from a human donor in good health. Some libraries in this study had Jurkat cell RNA spiked in.

The chain is built from TRBV24-1 and TRBJ2-5, with D tentatively TRBD1 (5 bases). CDR1 is KGHDR and CDR2 is SFDVKD in the germline V gene. The germline V and J ends were trimmed by 5 bases and 1 base, with 16 bases remaining between them. The CDR3 is 16 amino acids. CDR3 nucleotides: TGTGCCACCAGTGCCCCTAGACAGAATACCCAAGAGACCCAGTACTTC. It codes for CATSAPRQNTQETQYF.

The sample holds many counts of this clonotype. V and J are TRBV13 and TRBJ2-7; D possibly corresponds to TRBD2 (7 bases). V lost 5 bases, J lost 5 bases, and 19 bases lay in between. Looked up from germline, CDR1 is PRHDT and CDR2 is FYEKMQ (reference sequence). There are 15 residues in the CDR3. The CDR3: CASSPGGQGQHEQYF. The CDR3 DNA reads TGTGCCAGCAGCCCCGGGGGGCAGGGTCAACACGAGCAGTACTTC.

The chain links TRBV18 to TRBJ2-1; tentative D call: TRBD2 (5 bases). CDR3 length equals 12 residues. Trimming removed 3 bases from V and 10 bases from J, with 10 bases in between. The germline CDR1 and CDR2 sequences are KGHSH and LQKENI. The CDR3 loop reads CASSPGSGEQFF. CDR3 sequence (DNA): TGTGCCAGCTCACCGGGAAGCGGAGAGCAGTTCTTC.

In its sample, this clonotype was seen a few times. A much bigger clone sits one base away, suggesting this may be a read error. The chain employs TRBV5-5 and TRBJ1-5; D ambiguous. The CDR3 totals 13 residues. CDR1 is SGHKS and CDR2 is YYEKEE in the germline V gene (reference sequence). V lost 1 base and J lost 4, with 6 bases in between. CDR3 bases: TGTGCCAGCAGCTTGATGGAGAATCAGCCCCAGCATTTT. Translation gives CASSLMENQPQHF.

Remarks on this clonotype: A much larger clone differs by one base, so this may be a read error. The V gene is TRBV20-1, the J gene TRBJ2-3, with 7 bases fitting TRBD2. This CDR3 is built from 16 residues. CDR1 DFQATT and CDR2 SNEGSKA come from the germline V gene (reference sequence). CDR3 protein: CSARAGLVGNTDTQCF. CDR3 nucleotides: TGCAGTGCTAGAGCCGGACTAGTGGGAAACACAGATACGCAGTGTTTT.

The table lists this clonotype with a few counts. The gene calls are TRBV6-2 or TRBV6-3 and TRBJ2-7, with TRBD2 matching 12 bases. Per the germline V gene, CDR1 is MNHEY and CDR2 is SVGEGT. V gave up 5 bases and J gave up 7 bases; unmatched junction bases: 18. The CDR3 consists of 18 residues. CDR3 protein: CASSPSPPRLAGANEQYF. The DNA of the CDR3 is TGTGCCAGCAGTCCCTCCCCACCACGACTAGCGGGGGCGAATGAGCAGTACTTC.

The rearrangement uses TRBV9 and TRBJ2-7, with D uncertain. The germline V and J ends were trimmed by 1 base and 9 bases, with 23 bases remaining between them. Germline V gene lookup returns CDR1 SGDLS and CDR2 YYNGEE. The CDR3 has 16 amino acids. As DNA, the CDR3 is TGTGCCAGCAGCGTAAGCTCGTCAGGTCTTGTCCACGCGCAGTACTTC. Translation: CASSVSSSGLVHAQYF.

The gene calls are TRBV30 and TRBJ2-1; TRBD2 matches 9 bases. Per the germline V gene, CDR1 is GTSNPN and CDR2 is SVGIG (reference sequence). This CDR3 is 16 amino acids long. The junction had 10 bases not matched to a gene; V was cut back by 2 bases and J by 5 bases. This CDR3 is CAWSWLGLAVDNEQFF. The DNA for the CDR3 is TGTGCCTGGAGTTGGCTGGGACTAGCCGTCGACAATGAGCAGTTCTTC.

About this clonotype: This could be a read error, since a much larger clone is one nucleotide away. This chain joins TRBV30 and TRBJ2-3; D possibly corresponds to TRBD1 (5 bases). This CDR3 is 13 amino acids long. Deletions cut 4 bases from V and 2 bases from J, with 10 bases between. Germline CDR1 and CDR2: GTSNPN and SVGIG (reference sequence). CDR3 in DNA: TGTGCCTGGAATGCAGGGAACACAGATACGCAGTATTTT. Amino acid sequence: CAWNAGNTDTQYF.

This clonotype was detected ten times or more. V usage is TRBV7-2 and J usage is TRBJ2-5; 7 bases are a match to TRBD1. This CDR3 contains 14 residues. The trim removed 4 bases at V and 5 bases at J, leaving 7 bases unmatched. Germline assignment: CDR1 SGHTA and CDR2 FQGNSA. CDR3 amino acids: CASSSLGGMETQYF. For the CDR3, the DNA is TGTGCCAGCAGCTCACTAGGGGGCATGGAGACCCAGTACTTC.

The chain links TRBV20-1 to TRBJ1-1, with 12 bases that match TRBD1. V gave up 0 bases and J gave up 10 bases; unmatched junction bases: 6. The CDR3 spans 14 residues. From germline, CDR1 is DFQATT and CDR2 SNEGSKA (reference sequence). The CDR3 sequence is CSARDFGTGGRAFF. In DNA form, the CDR3 reads TGCAGTGCTAGAGATTTCGGGACAGGGGGCAGAGCTTTCTTT.

This clonotype was detected ten times or more. This sequence joins TRBV3-1 and TRBJ2-3; 8 positions match TRBD1. The CDR3 is made up of 16 amino acids. Germline values: CDR1 LGHDT, CDR2 YNNKEL (reference sequence). Trimming removed 0 bases from V and 5 bases from J; junction bases left unmatched: 7. For the CDR3, the DNA is TGTGCCAGCAGCCAAGACAGGGGGCAGGAGAGAGATACGCAGTATTTT. It codes for CASSQDRGQERDTQYF.

The table lists this clonotype with many counts. CDR3 loop: CASSFSGGAALVEQYF. The DNA for the CDR3 is TGTGCCAGCAGCTTTAGCGGGGGGGCGGCGTTAGTTGAGCAGTACTTC. This chain connects TRBV7-2 to TRBJ2-7; 11 bases map to TRBD2. The CDR3 is 16 amino acids. The J segment lost 7 bases and the V segment lost 3 bases, leaving 11 bases of the junction unmatched. The germline V gene has CDR1 SGHTA and CDR2 FQGNSA.

The chain has TRBV3-1 and TRBJ1-5, with a weak D call TRBD1 (6 bases). Germline V gives CDR1 LGHDT, CDR2 YNNKEL (reference sequence). V was clipped by 0 bases and J by 6 bases, with 15 bases between them. The length of the CDR3 is 16 residues. For the CDR3, the DNA is TGTGCCAGCAGCCAAGAGGGGCTGGGGGCCGGTCAGCCCCAGCATTTT. Its protein product is CASSQEGLGAGQPQHF.

This clonotype has more than one count but fewer than ten. The V gene is TRBV9, the J gene TRBJ2-1; D is uncertain. CDR3 length: 12 residues. Germline values: CDR1 SGDLS, CDR2 YYNGEE. Trimming removed 4 bases from V and 6 bases from J, with 8 bases in between. CDR3 residues: CASSPRSNEQFF. CDR3 nucleotides: TGTGCCAGCAGCCCCCGGTCCAATGAGCAGTTCTTC.

This clonotype was seen many times. The CDR3 nucleotides read TGTGCCAGCAGCGACAGGGGAGGGACTGAAGCTTTCTTT. It encodes CASSDRGGTEAFF. The rearrangement joins TRBV7-2 to TRBJ1-1, with 8 bases identical to TRBD1. CDR3 length equals 13 residues. J was trimmed by 5 bases and V by 5 bases; bases with no gene match: 4. Germline CDR1 is SGHTA and CDR2 is FQGNSA.

At least ten counts were recorded for this clonotype. This chain joins TRBV12-3 or TRBV12-4 and TRBJ2-1; D assignment may be TRBD1 or TRBD2 (7 bases each). Trimming cost V 7 bases and J 15 bases, with 40 bases left between them. The CDR3 runs to 19 residues. Written as DNA, the CDR3 is TGTGCCAGCACCACCGATCTTGGCTACGGGGAGGGGTACCAGAGGGGGCGGTTCTTC. Translated: CASTTDLGYGEGYQRGRFF.

Concerning this clonotype itself: A much larger clone differs from this one at a single base, so this may be a read error. The J gene is TRBJ2-2, the V gene TRBV6-2 or TRBV6-3, with no clear D. CDR3 length: 14 residues. Germline-derived CDR1 and CDR2 are MNHEY and SVGEGT. This CDR3 is CASSLHKTTVELFF. The CDR3 region has the DNA TGTGCCAGCAGCTTACATAAGACCACCGTGGAGCTGTTTTTT.

The rearrangement links TRBV14 to TRBJ2-3; TRBD2 agrees at 8 bases. Germline assignment: CDR1 SGHDN and CDR2 FVKESK. The CDR3 runs 16 residues. The V segment lost 1 base and the J segment 2 bases; nucleotides outside the gene matches: 5. CDR3 in DNA: TGTGCCAGCAGCCAAGGGACTAGCCTAAACACAGATACGCAGTATTTT. Protein product: CASSQGTSLNTDTQYF.

This clonotype was seen many times. The V call is TRBV20-1, the J call TRBJ2-7; TRBD1 matches at 8 bases. Unmatched junction bases numbered 9, after V lost 3 bases and J lost 5 bases. The germline V gene has CDR1 DFQATT and CDR2 SNEGSKA (reference sequence). The CDR3 has 14 amino acids. The CDR3 protein is CSARWQGAKNEQYF. The CDR3 bases are TGCAGTGCTAGGTGGCAGGGGGCGAAGAACGAGCAGTACTTC.

The V gene is TRBV6-5, the J gene TRBJ2-7; perhaps TRBD1 as D (6 bases). The CDR3 covers 13 residues. Germline V CDR1 and CDR2: MNHEY, SVGAGI. Trimming removed 3 bases at V and 5 bases at J, with 11 bases between. The DNA of the CDR3 is TGTGCCAGCAGTTATACAGGGTATGACGAGCAGTACTTC. Its protein product is CASSYTGYDEQYF.

Details on this clonotype: This sequence may be a read error, since a much larger clone differs from it by one base. J is TRBJ2-7 and V is TRBV28; D call uncertain. The germline gives CDR1 MDHEN, CDR2 SYDVKM. This CDR3 is 10 amino acids long. The CDR3 here is CASSHGEQSF. The CDR3 nucleotides are TGTGCCAGCAGTCACGGAGAGCAGTCCTTC.

This clonotype was found many times. The genes are TRBV5-4 and TRBJ1-3; D remains ambiguous. V was cut by 2 bases and J by 2 bases, with 8 bases left in between. This CDR3 region has 14 residues. CDR1 SGHNT and CDR2 YYREEE come from the germline V gene (reference sequence). The DNA for the CDR3 is TGTGCCAGCAGCTTTGATTCCACTGGAAACACCATATATTTT. The encoded protein is CASSFDSTGNTIYF.

As for this clonotype: A much larger clonotype is one base distant, so this may be a read error. The missing conserved phenylalanine or tryptophan at the end of this CDR3 makes a read error likely. The chain is built from TRBV6-5 and TRBJ2-7, with 7 bases matching TRBD1. Looked up from germline, CDR1 is MNHEY and CDR2 is SVGAGI. Unmatched junction bases numbered 3, after V lost 2 bases and J lost 2 bases. The CDR3 has 14 amino acids. The CDR3 spells CASSYGTAPYEQYL. CDR3 nucleotides: TGTGCCAGCAGTTACGGGACAGCCCCCTACGAGCAGTACCTC.

The gene calls are TRBV5-1 and TRBJ2-7, with 10 bases that match TRBD1. CDR3 size: 15 residues. Germline CDR1 reads SGHRS; CDR2 reads YFSETQ. The trim removed 0 bases at V and 7 bases at J, leaving 7 bases unmatched. CDR3 sequence (DNA): TGCGCCAGCAGCTTGGCCGGGACAGGGGCTACGGAGCAGTACTTC. This codes for CASSLAGTGATEQYF.

In its sample, this clonotype was seen a few times. CDR3 DNA sequence: TGTGCCTGGAGGAAGAGCGGGGATTACTATGGCTACACCTTC. Amino acid sequence: CAWRKSGDYYGYTF. The chain uses TRBV30 and TRBJ1-2, with D uncertain. Per germline, CDR1 GTSNPN and CDR2 SVGIG (reference sequence). Trimming pared 3 bases from V and 3 bases from J, leaving 14 bases between. This CDR3 has 14 residues.

This clonotype was seen a few times. The chain recombines TRBV4-1 with TRBJ2-3; D possibly matches TRBD1 or TRBD2 (5 bases each). From germline, CDR1 is MGHRA and CDR2 YSYEKL. The CDR3 has 15 amino acids. The V and J ends lost 5 bases and 4 bases respectively, with 16 bases between them. CDR3 residues: CASSFSVGAPDTQYF. The CDR3 DNA is TGCGCCAGCAGCTTTAGTGTCGGGGCCCCAGATACGCAGTATTTT.

This clonotype was recorded at least ten times. The gene calls are TRBV4-1 and TRBJ2-7; D not certain. The CDR3 is 16 residues long. V was cut by 1 base and J by 2 bases, with 15 bases left in between. CDR1 is MGHRA and CDR2 is YSYEKL in the germline V gene. The CDR3 region is CASSQGPAPGTYEQYF. CDR3 sequence (DNA): TGCGCCAGCAGCCAAGGTCCGGCCCCAGGTACCTACGAGCAGTACTTC.